This entry features one T cell receptor (beta chain) sequence. Its matching antigen is unknown. This entry is derived from a study of T-cell reconstitution after alpha-beta-depleted transplantation in children. Whole-study results and caveats: A year post-transplant, T-cell counts and diversity derived mostly from newly produced T cells. As was reported, about two months after transplant, alpha-beta T cells came from several hundred expanded graft clones. From surviving recipient T cells and thymic progenitors came the high day-60 TCRbeta diversity observed in some patients.

J lost 4 bases, V lost 0 bases, and 5 bases had no gene match. Germline CDR1 and CDR2: DFQATT and SNEGSKA (reference sequence). This CDR3 spans 15 amino acids. Preparing the TCRbeta library involved the use of unique molecular identifiers. Via MiXCR, TCRdb re-called the PCR reads, giving one row per CDR3 protein. The table lists 700,000 to 950,000 distinct CDR3 sequences, about 16% of them singletons. The receptor comes from a male patient younger than 18 who had a stem cell transplant for acute lymphoblastic leukemia, so the T cells may come from the graft donor. This rearrangement joins TRBV20-1 to TRBJ1-5, with TRBD1 matching 8 bases. The sequencing here drew on PBMCs, mostly from graft donor cells, taken 360 days after TCRalphabeta/CD19-depleted stem cell transplant. CDR3: CSARDQRTGNQPQHF. Here the CDR3 DNA reads TGCAGTGCTAGAGATCAGAGGACAGGGAATCAGCCCCAGCATTTT.